The source of this TCR beta chain is a study of T cell clonotyping in hematopoietic cell transplantation. The wider study: Cytoreduction preceded collection of pretransplant recipient samples.

The sample's time point: recipient sample about 28 days before transplant, after cytoreduction. This clone is classed as medium-sized. The V end was cut by 6 bases, the J end by 4 bases, with 18 bases between. The CDR3 totals 15 residues. The germline gives CDR1 MDHEN, CDR2 SYDVKM. Generated by immunoSEQ multiplex PCR, the TCRdb table keeps only in-frame clones and is missing some. The table lists approximately 9,000 clones, roughly three quarters of them singletons. The TCR comes from a man between 60 and 75 years old with acute myeloid leukemia. Some clones in this sample may be carry-over from other donors' samples. Sequences were derived from peripheral blood mononuclear cells, sampled before stem cell transplant. J is TRBJ1-2 and V is TRBV28; D might be TRBD1 (5 bases). The CDR3, as DNA: TGTGCCAGCAGCCACCCGACAGCGGAAGTCTATGGCTACACCTTC. Amino acids: CASSHPTAEVYGYTF.